The present TCR beta chain was sequenced within a study of cytomegalovirus exposure and HLA in healthy donors. General study results and limits: The study designated roughly 150 TCR beta chains cytomegalovirus-associated. Three chains linked to CMV were shown in vitro to be specific for CMV antigens.

By share, this clone counts as medium-sized. Its antigen remains unknown. The CDR3 runs 12 residues. CDR1 and CDR2 from the germline V gene are SGDLS and YYNGEE. V shed 2 bases and J 10 bases; nucleotides not matched to a gene: 2. Sequenced by immunoSEQ multiplex PCR; TCRdb stores in-frame clones only, minus some. The sample carries about 75,000 clones, around 85% recorded once. The TCR was taken from a man under 40 in good health and CMV-seronegative. The sequenced sample consisted of PBMCs. The chain combines TRBV9 with TRBJ2-1, with TRBD2 identical over 8 bases. This chain's CDR3 is CASSVGTREQFF. CDR3 DNA sequence: TGTGCCAGCAGCGTGGGGACTAGGGAGCAGTTCTTC.